This passage covers 15 T cell receptor beta chains from one sample sequenced in a study of T cell responses to AZD1222 COVID-19 vaccine. Sequencing used immunoSEQ multiplex PCR; TCRdb keeps in-frame clones, though not all of them. The table has about 120,000 clones, approximately 90% seen once. Sample: peripheral blood, taken 28 days after the second AZD1222 dose. The source is an adult who received the AZD1222 COVID-19 vaccine.

About this clone itself: The same CDR3 is also encoded by other DNA sequences in this sample. The V and J genes are TRBV2 and TRBJ2-7; no firm D call. V was pared by 3 bases and J by 4 bases, with 1 base between. CDR1 is SNHLY and CDR2 is FYNNEI in the germline V gene. This CDR3 spans 10 amino acids. Written as DNA, the CDR3 is TGTGCCAGCAGTGATTACGAGCAGTACTTC. It encodes CASSDYEQYF.

The chain uses TRBV28 and TRBJ1-2, with TRBD1 matching over 7 bases. Germline V gene lookup returns CDR1 MDHEN and CDR2 SYDVKM. The CDR3 is made up of 15 amino acids. With 7 bases clipped from V and 6 bases from J, the junction kept 14 bases outside the gene matches. The CDR3 region is CASTLLGGPPHGYTF. DNA of the CDR3: TGTGCCAGCACCCTGTTAGGGGGCCCCCCCCATGGCTACACCTTC.

The chain recombines TRBV5-1 with TRBJ2-5; the match to TRBD2 covers 15 bases. With V trimmed by 0 bases and J by 1 base, 1 base remained unmatched. The V gene's germline CDR1 is SGHRS and CDR2 YFSETQ. The CDR3 contains 17 residues. The CDR3 DNA is TGCGCCAGCAGCTTGGCGGGACTAGCGGGAGGCCAAGAGACCCAGTACTTC. Its protein is CASSLAGLAGGQETQYF. The full variable domain, in which reference TRBV5-1 and TRBJ2-5 provide the parts outside the CDR3, is KAGVTQTPRYLIKTRGQQVTLSCSPISGHRSVSWYQQTPGQGLQFLFEYFSETQRNKGNFPGRFSGRQFSNSRSEMNVSTLELGDSALYLCASSLAGLAGGQETQYFGPGTRLLVL.

This clone was recorded once. The chain combines TRBV6-1 with TRBJ2-5; tentative D call: TRBD2 (6 bases). Trimming took off 3 bases at V and 9 bases at J, with 17 bases between the two ends. Per germline, CDR1 MNHNS and CDR2 SASEGT. The CDR3 covers 14 residues. Here the CDR3 DNA reads TGTGCCAGCAGTGATACCCGGGACTCAGTAGCCCAGTACTTC. This translates into CASSDTRDSVAQYF.

The chain is built from TRBV29-1 and TRBJ1-2; tentative D call: TRBD1 (6 bases). The CDR3 runs to 13 residues. The germline CDR1 and CDR2 sequences are SQVTM and ANQGSEA. The ends were cut back, 2 bases at V and 2 bases at J, with 9 bases in the middle. Here the CDR3 DNA reads TGCAGCGTTGAATTTGGGGGCAACTATGGCTACACCTTC. It is translated as CSVEFGGNYGYTF. Looking up the rest from reference TRBV29-1 and TRBJ1-2 gives the full variable domain: SAVISQKPSRDICQRGTSLTIQCQVDSQVTMMFWYRQQPGQSLTLIATANQGSEATYESGFVIDKFPISRPNLTFSTLTVSNMSPEDSSIYLCSVEFGGNYGYTFGSGTRLTVV.

To note about this clone: This sample also contains other DNA sequences that code for the same CDR3. This chain connects TRBV7-2 to TRBJ1-1; D not resolved. Germline lookup yields CDR1 SGHTA and CDR2 FQGNSA. V lost 0 bases to trimming and J lost 1 base, with 3 bases between them. The CDR3 length is 13 residues. CDR3 sequence: CASSLAGNTEAFF. DNA for the CDR3: TGTGCCAGCAGCTTAGCCGGGAACACTGAAGCTTTCTTT.

The V gene is TRBV6-2 or TRBV6-3, the J gene TRBJ2-7, with D unresolved. The CDR3 extends over 12 amino acids. Between the trimmed V and J ends, which lost 1 base and 7 bases, there was a span of 8 bases. The germline CDR1 and CDR2 sequences are MNHEY and SVGEGT. This CDR3 reads CASSYWSAEQYF. CDR3 sequence (DNA): TGTGCCAGCAGTTACTGGAGCGCGGAGCAGTACTTC.

This chain links TRBV10-3 with TRBJ2-7, with 9 bases lining up with TRBD2. The junction had 4 bases not matched to a gene; V was cut back by 7 bases and J by 0 bases. The germline V gene has CDR1 ENHRY and CDR2 SYGVKD. The CDR3 runs to 14 residues. In DNA, the CDR3 is TGTGCCATCACTAATAGCGGGAGCTCCTACGAGCAGTACTTC. It yields the protein CAITNSGSSYEQYF.

The genes are TRBV12-3 or TRBV12-4 and TRBJ2-7, with D unresolved. The CDR3 runs to 13 residues. V was trimmed by 6 bases and J by 7 bases, leaving 16 bases between them. CDR3 sequence reads: CASSRSAFGEQYF. DNA for the CDR3: TGTGCCAGCAGCCGTAGTGCTTTTGGGGAGCAGTACTTC.

This chain uses TRBV7-9 with TRBJ2-1, with D unclear. The germline V gene has CDR1 SEHNR and CDR2 FQNEAQ (reference sequence). The CDR3 has 13 amino acids. The V end lost 1 base, the J end lost 6 bases, and 7 bases lay between the germline ends. The DNA of the CDR3 is TGTGCCAGCAGCTTAGAACAGCCCAATGAGCAGTTCTTC. The encoded protein is CASSLEQPNEQFF. The whole variable domain, filled in from reference TRBV7-9 and TRBJ2-1, reads DTGVSQNPRHKITKRGQNVTFRCDPISEHNRLYWYRQTLGQGPEFLTYFQNEAQLEKSRLLSDRFSAERPKGSFSTLEIQRTEQGDSAMYLCASSLEQPNEQFFGPGTRLTVL.

The genes are TRBV5-1 and TRBJ1-1; D remains unclear. The CDR3 consists of 16 residues. Germline V gene lookup returns CDR1 SGHRS and CDR2 YFSETQ. The ends were cut back, 0 bases at V and 1 base at J, with 13 bases in the middle. This CDR3 reads CASSLEGLGGNTEAFF. CDR3 bases: TGCGCCAGCAGCTTGGAGGGTCTCGGCGGGAACACTGAAGCTTTCTTT.

CDR3 protein: CASNIPTRGVSGDTQYF. CDR3 nucleotide sequence: TGTGCCAGCAACATCCCCACGCGGGGGGTATCAGGGGATACGCAGTATTTT. This rearrangement joins TRBV7-2 to TRBJ2-3; 8 bases align to TRBD2. From germline, CDR1 is SGHTA and CDR2 FQGNSA. CDR3 length: 17 amino acids. V gave up 7 bases and J gave up 6 bases; unmatched junction bases: 18.

The rearrangement joins TRBV27 to TRBJ2-7; TRBD1 is a possible D gene (5 bases). CDR1 and CDR2 from the germline V gene are MNHEY and SMNVEV (reference sequence). The length of the CDR3 is 13 residues. Trimming removed 0 bases at V and 7 bases at J, with 10 bases between. The CDR3 DNA is TGTGCCAGCAGTTTATCAGGGGTGGAGGAGCAGTACTTC. Residues: CASSLSGVEEQYF.

This chain connects TRBV12-3 or TRBV12-4 to TRBJ2-5; 8 bases line up with TRBD2. Trimming removed 4 bases from V and 7 bases from J; junction bases left unmatched: 2. CDR3 length equals 12 residues. The CDR3 sequence is CASSYSGGTQYF. The CDR3 region has the DNA TGTGCCAGCAGTTACAGCGGGGGGACCCAGTACTTC.

The chain uses TRBV12-3 or TRBV12-4 and TRBJ1-3; the D is unclear. The CDR3 totals 12 residues. V was shortened by 4 bases and J by 4 bases, with 5 bases between the two germline ends. CDR3 in amino acids: CASSWSGNTIYF. DNA of the CDR3: TGTGCCAGCAGTTGGTCAGGAAACACCATATATTTT.